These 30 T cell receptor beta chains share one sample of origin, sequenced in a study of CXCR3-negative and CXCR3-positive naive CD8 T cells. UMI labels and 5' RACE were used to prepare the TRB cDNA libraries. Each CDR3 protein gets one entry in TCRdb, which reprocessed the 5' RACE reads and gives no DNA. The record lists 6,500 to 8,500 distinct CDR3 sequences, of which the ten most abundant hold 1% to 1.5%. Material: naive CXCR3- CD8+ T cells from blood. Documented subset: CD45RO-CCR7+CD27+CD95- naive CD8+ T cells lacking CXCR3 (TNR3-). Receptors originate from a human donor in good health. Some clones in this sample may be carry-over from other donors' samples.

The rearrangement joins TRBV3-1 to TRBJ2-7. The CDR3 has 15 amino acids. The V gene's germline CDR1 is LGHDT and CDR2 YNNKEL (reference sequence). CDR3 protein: CASSQWLGTSYEQYF.

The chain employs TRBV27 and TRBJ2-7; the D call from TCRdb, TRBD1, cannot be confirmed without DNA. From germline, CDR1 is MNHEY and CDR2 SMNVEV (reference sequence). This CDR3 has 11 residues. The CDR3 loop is CASSWGTEQYF.

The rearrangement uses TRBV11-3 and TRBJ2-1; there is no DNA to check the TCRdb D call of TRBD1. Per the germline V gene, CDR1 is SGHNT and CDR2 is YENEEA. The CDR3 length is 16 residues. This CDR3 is CASSLAGTRTGNEQFF. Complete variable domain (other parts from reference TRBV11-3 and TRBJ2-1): EAGVVQSPRYKIIEKKQPVAFWCNPISGHNTLYWYLQNLGQGPELLIRYENEEAVDDSQLPKDRFSAERLKGVDSTLKIQPAELGDSAVYLCASSLAGTRTGNEQFFGPGTRLTVL.

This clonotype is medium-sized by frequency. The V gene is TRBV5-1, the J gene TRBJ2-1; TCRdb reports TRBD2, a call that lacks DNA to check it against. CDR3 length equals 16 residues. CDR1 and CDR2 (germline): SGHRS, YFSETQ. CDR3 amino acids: CASSSRGLDSYNEQFF. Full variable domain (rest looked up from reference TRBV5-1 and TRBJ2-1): KAGVTQTPRYLIKTRGQQVTLSCSPISGHRSVSWYQQTPGQGLQFLFEYFSETQRNKGNFPGRFSGRQFSNSRSEMNVSTLELGDSALYLCASSSRGLDSYNEQFFGPGTRLTVL.

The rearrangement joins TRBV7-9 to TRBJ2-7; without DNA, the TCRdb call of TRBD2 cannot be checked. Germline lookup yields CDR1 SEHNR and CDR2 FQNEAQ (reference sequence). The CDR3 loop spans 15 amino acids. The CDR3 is CATQLPERAYYEQYF.

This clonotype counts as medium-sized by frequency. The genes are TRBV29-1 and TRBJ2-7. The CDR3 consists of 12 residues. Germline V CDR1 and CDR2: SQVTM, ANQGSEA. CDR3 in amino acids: CSVEDRGYEQYF.

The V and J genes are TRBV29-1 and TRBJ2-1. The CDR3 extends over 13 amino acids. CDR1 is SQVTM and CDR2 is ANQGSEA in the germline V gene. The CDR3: CSANPSSYNEQFF.

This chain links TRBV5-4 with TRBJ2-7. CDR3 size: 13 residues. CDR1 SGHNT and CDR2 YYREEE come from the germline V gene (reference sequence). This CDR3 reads CASSPRGSYEQYF.

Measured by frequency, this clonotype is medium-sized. This CDR3 is CASSLAGSYNEQFF. The V and J genes are TRBV5-6 and TRBJ2-1. Germline loops: CDR1 SGHDT, CDR2 YYEEEE. The CDR3 is made up of 14 amino acids.

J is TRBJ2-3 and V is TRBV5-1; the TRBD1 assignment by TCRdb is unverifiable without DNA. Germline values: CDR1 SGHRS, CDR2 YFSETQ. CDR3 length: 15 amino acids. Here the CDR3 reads CASSLIGAQMDTQYF.

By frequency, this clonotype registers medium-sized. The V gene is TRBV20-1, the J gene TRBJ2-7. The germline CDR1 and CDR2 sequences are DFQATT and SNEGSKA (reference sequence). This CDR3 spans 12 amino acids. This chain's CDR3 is CSAPRSTYEQYF.

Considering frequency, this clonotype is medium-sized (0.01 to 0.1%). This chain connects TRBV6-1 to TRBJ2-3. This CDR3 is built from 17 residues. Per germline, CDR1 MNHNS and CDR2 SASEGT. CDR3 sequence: CASVEGHLGKWLDTQYF.

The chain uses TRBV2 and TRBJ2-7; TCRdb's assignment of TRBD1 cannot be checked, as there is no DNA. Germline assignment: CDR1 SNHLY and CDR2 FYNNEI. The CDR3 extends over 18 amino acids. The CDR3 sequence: CASSEVLGAGENSYEQYF.

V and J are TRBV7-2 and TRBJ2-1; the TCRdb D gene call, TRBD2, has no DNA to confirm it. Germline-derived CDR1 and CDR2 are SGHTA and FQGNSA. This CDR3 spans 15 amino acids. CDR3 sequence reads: CASSLGLAGATEQFF.

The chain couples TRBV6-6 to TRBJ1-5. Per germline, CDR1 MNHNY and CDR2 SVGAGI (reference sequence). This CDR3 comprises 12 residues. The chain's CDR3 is CASREYNQPQHF.

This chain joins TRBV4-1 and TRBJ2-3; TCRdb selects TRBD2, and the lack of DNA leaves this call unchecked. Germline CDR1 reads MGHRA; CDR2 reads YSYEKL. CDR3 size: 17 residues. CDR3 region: CASSQGPAGGVSDTQYF.

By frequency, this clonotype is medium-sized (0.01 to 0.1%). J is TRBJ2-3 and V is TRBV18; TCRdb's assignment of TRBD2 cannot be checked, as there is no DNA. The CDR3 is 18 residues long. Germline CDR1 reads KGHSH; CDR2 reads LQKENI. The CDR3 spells CASSPTLMTSRTTDTQYF.

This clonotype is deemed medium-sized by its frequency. The CDR3 protein is CASHRTSGGSNQPQHF. The rearrangement joins TRBV6-5 to TRBJ1-5; as DNA is missing, the TRBD1 call by TCRdb cannot be tested. The CDR3 consists of 16 residues. CDR1 and CDR2 from the germline V gene are MNHEY and SVGAGI.

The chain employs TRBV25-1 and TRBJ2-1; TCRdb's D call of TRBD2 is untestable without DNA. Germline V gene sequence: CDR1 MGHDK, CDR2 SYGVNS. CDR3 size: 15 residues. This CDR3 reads CASSEPAAPYNEQFF. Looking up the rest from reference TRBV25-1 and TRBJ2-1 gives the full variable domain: EADIYQTPRYLVIGTGKKITLECSQTMGHDKMYWYQQDPGMELHLIHYSYGVNSTEKGDLSSESTVSRIRTEHFPLTLESARPSHTSQYLCASSEPAAPYNEQFFGPGTRLTVL.

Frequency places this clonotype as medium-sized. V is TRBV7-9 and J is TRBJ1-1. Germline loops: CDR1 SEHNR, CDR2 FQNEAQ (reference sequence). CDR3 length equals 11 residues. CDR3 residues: CASREGREAFF.

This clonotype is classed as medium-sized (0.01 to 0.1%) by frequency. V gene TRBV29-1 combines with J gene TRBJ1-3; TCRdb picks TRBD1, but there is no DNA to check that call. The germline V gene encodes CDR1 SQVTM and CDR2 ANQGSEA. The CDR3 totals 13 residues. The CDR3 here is CSVAGAQGGTIYF. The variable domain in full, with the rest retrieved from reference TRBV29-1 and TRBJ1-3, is SAVISQKPSRDICQRGTSLTIQCQVDSQVTMMFWYRQQPGQSLTLIATANQGSEATYESGFVIDKFPISRPNLTFSTLTVSNMSPEDSSIYLCSVAGAQGGTIYFGEGSWLTVV.

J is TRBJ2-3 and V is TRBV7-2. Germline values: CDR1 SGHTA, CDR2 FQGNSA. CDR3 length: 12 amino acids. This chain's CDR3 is CASSLGTDTQYF.

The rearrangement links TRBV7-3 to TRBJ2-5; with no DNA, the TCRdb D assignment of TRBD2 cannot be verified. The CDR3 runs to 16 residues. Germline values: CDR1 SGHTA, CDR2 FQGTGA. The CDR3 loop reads CASSPSGEFGAETQYF.

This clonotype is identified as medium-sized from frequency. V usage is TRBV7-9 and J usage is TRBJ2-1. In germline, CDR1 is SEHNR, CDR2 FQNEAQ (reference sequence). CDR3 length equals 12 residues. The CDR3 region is CASSLLSNEQFF.

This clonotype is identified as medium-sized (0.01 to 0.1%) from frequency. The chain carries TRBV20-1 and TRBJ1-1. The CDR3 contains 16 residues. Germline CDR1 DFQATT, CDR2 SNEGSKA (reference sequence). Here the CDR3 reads CSARDPLGTLNTEAFF.

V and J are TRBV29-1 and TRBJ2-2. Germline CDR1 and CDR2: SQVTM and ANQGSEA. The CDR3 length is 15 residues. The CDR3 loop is CSVVWQDANTGELFF.

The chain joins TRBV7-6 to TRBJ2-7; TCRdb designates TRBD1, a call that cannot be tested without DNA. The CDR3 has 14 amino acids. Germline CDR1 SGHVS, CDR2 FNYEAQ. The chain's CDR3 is CASSSGTGRHEQYF.

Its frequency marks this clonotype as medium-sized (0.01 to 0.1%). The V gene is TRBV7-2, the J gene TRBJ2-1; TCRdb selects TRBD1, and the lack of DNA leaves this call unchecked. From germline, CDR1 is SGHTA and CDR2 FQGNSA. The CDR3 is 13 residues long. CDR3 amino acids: CASFPGMYNEQFF.

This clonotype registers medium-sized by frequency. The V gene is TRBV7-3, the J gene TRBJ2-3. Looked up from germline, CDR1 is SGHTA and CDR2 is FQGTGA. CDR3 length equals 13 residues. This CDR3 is CASSYLSTDTQYF.

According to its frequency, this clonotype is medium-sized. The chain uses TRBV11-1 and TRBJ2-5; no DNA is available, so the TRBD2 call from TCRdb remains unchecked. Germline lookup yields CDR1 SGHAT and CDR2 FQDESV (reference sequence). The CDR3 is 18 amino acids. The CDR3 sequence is CASSGTSGRARRQETQYF.